This T cell receptor (beta chain) was identified in a study of T cells after yellow fever vaccination. Trimming took 1 base from V and 0 from J, leaving 13 bases between them. The CDR3 is made up of 17 amino acids. Germline values: CDR1 MGHDK, CDR2 SYGVNS. TCRdb re-analysed the 5' RACE reads in MiXCR, keeping a single row per CDR3 protein. The data hold about 140,000 distinct CDR3 sequences, with roughly 8% observed a single time. This clonotype was observed many times. J is TRBJ2-1 and V is TRBV25-1, with D maybe TRBD2 (6 bases). Specimen: CD4+ T cells sorted from PBMCs, collected 5 days after the yellow fever booster vaccination. This TCR was recovered from a man aged 30 to 45 who received the YFV17D yellow fever vaccine. The CDR3 protein is CASSEWGLGSSYNEQFF. The CDR3 DNA reads TGTGCCAGCAGTGAATGGGGTCTCGGGAGCTCCTACAATGAGCAGTTCTTC.